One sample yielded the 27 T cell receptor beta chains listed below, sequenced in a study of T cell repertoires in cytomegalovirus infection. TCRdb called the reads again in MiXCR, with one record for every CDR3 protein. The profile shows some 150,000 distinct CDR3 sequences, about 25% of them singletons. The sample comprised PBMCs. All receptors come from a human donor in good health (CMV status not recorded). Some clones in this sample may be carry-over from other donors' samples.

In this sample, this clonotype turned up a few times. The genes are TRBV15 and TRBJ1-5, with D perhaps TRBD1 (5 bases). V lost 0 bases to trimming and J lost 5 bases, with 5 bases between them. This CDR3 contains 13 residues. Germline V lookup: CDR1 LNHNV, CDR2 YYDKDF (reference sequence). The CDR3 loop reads CATSREGDQPQHF. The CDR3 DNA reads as TGTGCCACCAGCAGAGAGGGGGATCAGCCCCAGCATTTT.

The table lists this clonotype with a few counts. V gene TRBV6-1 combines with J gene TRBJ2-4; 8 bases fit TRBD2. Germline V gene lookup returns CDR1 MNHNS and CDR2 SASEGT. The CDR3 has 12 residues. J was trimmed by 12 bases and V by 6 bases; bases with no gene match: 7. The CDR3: CASSPGGAAQYF. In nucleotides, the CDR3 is TGTGCCAGCAGCCCGGGGGGGGCAGCTCAGTACTTC.

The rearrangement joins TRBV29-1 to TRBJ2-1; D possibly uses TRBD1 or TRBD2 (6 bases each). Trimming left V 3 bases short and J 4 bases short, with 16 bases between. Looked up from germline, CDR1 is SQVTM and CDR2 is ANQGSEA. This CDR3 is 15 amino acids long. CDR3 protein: CSVEGAGWRYNEQFF. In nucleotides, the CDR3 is TGCAGCGTTGAGGGGGCGGGATGGAGATACAATGAGCAGTTCTTC.

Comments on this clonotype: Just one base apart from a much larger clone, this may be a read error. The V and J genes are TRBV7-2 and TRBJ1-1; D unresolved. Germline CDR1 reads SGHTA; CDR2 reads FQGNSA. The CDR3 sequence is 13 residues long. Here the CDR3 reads CASSSQMNTDAFF. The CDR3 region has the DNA TGTGCCAGCAGCTCCCAGATGAACACTGATGCTTTCTTT.

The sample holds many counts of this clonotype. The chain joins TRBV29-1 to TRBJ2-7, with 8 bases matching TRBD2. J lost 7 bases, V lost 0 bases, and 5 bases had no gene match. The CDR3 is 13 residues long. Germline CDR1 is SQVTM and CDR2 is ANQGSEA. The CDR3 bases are TGCAGCGTTGAAGAGGCGGGGGGCGGGGAGCAGTACTTC. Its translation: CSVEEAGGGEQYF.

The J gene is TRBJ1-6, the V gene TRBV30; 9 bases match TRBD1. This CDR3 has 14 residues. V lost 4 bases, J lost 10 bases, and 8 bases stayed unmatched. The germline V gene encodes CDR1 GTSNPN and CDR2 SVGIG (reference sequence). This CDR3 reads CAWTKGTGYSPLHF. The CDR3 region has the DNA TGTGCCTGGACCAAGGGGACAGGGTACTCACCCCTCCACTTT.

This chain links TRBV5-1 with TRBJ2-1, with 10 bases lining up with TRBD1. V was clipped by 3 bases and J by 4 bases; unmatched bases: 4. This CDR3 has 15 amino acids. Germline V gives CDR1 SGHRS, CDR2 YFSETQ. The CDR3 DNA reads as TGCGCCAGCAGCTCCGGGACAGGGGTATACAATGAGCAGTTCTTC. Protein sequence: CASSSGTGVYNEQFF. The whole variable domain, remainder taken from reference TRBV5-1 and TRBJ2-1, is KAGVTQTPRYLIKTRGQQVTLSCSPISGHRSVSWYQQTPGQGLQFLFEYFSETQRNKGNFPGRFSGRQFSNSRSEMNVSTLELGDSALYLCASSSGTGVYNEQFFGPGTRLTVL.

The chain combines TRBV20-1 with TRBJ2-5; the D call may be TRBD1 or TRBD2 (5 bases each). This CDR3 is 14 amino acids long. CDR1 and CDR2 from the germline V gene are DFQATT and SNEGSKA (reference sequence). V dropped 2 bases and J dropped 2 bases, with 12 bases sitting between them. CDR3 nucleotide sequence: TGCAGTGCTAGACCTGGGACGGGTCAAGAGACCCAGTACTTC. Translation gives CSARPGTGQETQYF.

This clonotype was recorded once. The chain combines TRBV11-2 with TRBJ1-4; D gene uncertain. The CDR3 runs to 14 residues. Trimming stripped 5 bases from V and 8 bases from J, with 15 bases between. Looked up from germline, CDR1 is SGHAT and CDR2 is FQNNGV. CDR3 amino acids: CASSLNSVWEKLFF. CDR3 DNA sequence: TGTGCCAGCAGCCTGAACAGTGTTTGGGAAAAACTGTTTTTT.

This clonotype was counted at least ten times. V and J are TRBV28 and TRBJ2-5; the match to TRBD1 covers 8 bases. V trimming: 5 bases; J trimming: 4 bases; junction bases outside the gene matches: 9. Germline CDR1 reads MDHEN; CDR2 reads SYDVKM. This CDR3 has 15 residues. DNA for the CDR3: TGTGCCAGCAGTACAAGACAGGGGCGCTCAGAGACCCAGTACTTC. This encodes CASSTRQGRSETQYF.

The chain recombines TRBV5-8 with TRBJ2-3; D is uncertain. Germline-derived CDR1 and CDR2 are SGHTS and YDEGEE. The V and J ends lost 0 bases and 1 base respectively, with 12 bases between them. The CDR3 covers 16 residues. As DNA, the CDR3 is TGTGCCAGCAGCTTGGCCGTAGCTAGTCGCACAGATACGCAGTATTTT. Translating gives CASSLAVASRTDTQYF.

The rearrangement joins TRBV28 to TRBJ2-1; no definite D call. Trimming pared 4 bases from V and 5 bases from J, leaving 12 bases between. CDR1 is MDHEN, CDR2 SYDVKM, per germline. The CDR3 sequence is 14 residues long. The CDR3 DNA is TGTGCCAGCAGTTCTGAGGCCGTAAACAATGAGCAGTTCTTC. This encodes CASSSEAVNNEQFF.

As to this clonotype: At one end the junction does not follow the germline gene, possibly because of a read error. CDR3 sequence (DNA): TGTGCCAGCAGCGCTACGCGGGAGACAGGGCTCAATGAAAAACCGTTTTTT. It is translated as CASSATRETGLNEKPFF. The chain couples TRBV12-3 or TRBV12-4 to TRBJ1-4, with 7 bases fitting TRBD1. The CDR3 totals 17 residues.

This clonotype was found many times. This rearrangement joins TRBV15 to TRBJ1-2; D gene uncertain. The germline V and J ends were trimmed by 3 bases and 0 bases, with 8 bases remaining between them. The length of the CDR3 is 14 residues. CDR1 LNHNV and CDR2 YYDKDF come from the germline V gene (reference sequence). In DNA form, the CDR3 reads TGTGCCACCAGCAGCCTAAGGGCTAACTATGGCTACACCTTC. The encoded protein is CATSSLRANYGYTF.

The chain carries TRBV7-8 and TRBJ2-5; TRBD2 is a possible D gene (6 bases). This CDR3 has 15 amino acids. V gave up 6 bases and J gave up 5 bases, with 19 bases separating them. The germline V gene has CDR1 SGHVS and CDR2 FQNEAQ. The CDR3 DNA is TGTGCCAGCAGTTCCCTAGAGGGTGGGGGGGAGACCCAGTACTTC. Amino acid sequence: CASSSLEGGGETQYF.

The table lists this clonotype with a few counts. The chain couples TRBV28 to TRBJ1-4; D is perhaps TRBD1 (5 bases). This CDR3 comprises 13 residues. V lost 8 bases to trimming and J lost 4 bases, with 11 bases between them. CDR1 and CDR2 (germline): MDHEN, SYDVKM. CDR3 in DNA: TGTGCCAGCGGCGGGACCATTAATGAAAAACTGTTTTTT. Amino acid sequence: CASGGTINEKLFF.

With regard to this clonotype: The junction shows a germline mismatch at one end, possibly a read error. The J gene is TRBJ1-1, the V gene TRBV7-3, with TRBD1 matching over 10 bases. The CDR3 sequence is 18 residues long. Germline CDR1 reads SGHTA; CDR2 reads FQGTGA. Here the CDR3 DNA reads TGTACCAGCAGCTTGAGAAGTGGGACAGGGGCCCTGAATACTGAAGCTTTCTTT. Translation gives CTSSLRSGTGALNTEAFF.

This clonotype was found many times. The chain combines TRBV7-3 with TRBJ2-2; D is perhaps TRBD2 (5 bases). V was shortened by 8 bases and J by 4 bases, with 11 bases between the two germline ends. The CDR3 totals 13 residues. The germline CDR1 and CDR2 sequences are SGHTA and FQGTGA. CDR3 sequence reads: CASGGSTTGELFF. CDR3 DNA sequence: TGTGCCAGCGGAGGAAGTACCACCGGGGAGCTGTTTTTT.

The CDR3 is CASSVTPGNSPLHF. CDR3 bases: TGTGCCAGCAGTGTAACGCCTGGTAATTCACCCCTCCACTTT. The chain combines TRBV6-4 with TRBJ1-6; D remains unclear. The germline V gene encodes CDR1 MRHNA and CDR2 SNTAGT. The length of the CDR3 is 14 residues. The ends were cut back, 4 bases at V and 6 bases at J, with 10 bases in the middle.

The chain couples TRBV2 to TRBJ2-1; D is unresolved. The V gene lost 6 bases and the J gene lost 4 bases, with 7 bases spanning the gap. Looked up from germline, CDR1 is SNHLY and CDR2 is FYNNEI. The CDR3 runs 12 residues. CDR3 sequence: CASSRYYNEQFF. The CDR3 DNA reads TGTGCCAGCAGCCGGTATTACAATGAGCAGTTCTTC.

For the CDR3, the DNA is TGTGCCAGCAGCTTGTCCGGGACTCCCTCCTACAATGAGCAGTTCTTC. This codes for CASSLSGTPSYNEQFF. The chain carries TRBV5-6 and TRBJ2-1, with D possibly being TRBD2 (6 bases). Between the trimmed V and J ends, which lost 1 base and 0 bases, there was a span of 11 bases. This CDR3 region has 16 residues. Germline V gene sequence: CDR1 SGHDT, CDR2 YYEEEE. Full variable domain (rest looked up from reference TRBV5-6 and TRBJ2-1): DAGVTQSPTHLIKTRGQQVTLRCSPKSGHDTVSWYQQALGQGPQFIFQYYEEEERQRGNFPDRFSGHQFPNYSSELNVNALLLGDSALYLCASSLSGTPSYNEQFFGPGTRLTVL.

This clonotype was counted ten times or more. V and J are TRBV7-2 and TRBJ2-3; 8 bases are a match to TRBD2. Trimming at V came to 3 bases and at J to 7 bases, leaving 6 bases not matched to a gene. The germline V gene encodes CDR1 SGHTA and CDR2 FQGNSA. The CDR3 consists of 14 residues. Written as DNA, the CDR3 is TGTGCCAGCAGCTTCGGGGGGGGTGTGAATACGCAGTATTTT. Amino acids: CASSFGGGVNTQYF.

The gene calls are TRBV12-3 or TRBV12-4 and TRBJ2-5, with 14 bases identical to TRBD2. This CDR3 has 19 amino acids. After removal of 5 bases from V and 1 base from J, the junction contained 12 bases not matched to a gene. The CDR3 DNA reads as TGTGCCAGCAGTGGGTTGACTAGCGGGGGGGCCAGAATCCAAGAGACCCAGTACTTC. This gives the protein CASSGLTSGGARIQETQYF.

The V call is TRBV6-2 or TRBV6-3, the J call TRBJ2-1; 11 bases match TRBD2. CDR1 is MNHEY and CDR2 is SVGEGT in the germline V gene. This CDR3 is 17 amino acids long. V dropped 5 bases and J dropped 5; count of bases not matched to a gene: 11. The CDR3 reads CASSRRLAGGHHNEQFF. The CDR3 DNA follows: TGTGCCAGCAGTCGAAGATTAGCGGGAGGGCATCACAATGAGCAGTTCTTC.

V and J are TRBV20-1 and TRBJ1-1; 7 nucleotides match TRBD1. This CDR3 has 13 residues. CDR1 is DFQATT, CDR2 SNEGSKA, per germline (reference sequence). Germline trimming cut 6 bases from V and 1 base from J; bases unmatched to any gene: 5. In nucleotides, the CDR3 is TGCAGTGCCCCGGGACAGCCGAACACTGAAGCTTTCTTT. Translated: CSAPGQPNTEAFF.

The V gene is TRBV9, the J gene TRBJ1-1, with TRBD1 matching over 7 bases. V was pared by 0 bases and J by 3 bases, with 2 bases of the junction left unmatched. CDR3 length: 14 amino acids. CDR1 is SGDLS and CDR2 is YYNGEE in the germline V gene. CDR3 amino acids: CASSVEQGYTEAFF. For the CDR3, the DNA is TGTGCCAGCAGCGTAGAACAGGGGTACACTGAAGCTTTCTTT.

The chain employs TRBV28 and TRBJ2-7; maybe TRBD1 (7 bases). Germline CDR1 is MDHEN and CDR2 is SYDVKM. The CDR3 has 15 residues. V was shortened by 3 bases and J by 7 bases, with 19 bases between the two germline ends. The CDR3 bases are TGTGCCAGCAGTTTGGAGGGGGCGCAATTCGGAGAGCAGTACTTC. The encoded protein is CASSLEGAQFGEQYF.